The 20 T cell receptor beta chains given below trace back to one sample, sequenced in a study of cytomegalovirus exposure and HLA in healthy donors. PCR employed 60 Vbeta and 13 Jbeta primers. Produced via immunoSEQ multiplex PCR; TCRdb's table is partial and in-frame only. The table has some 120,000 clones, around three quarters seen once. Material for sequencing was PBMCs. These receptors were taken from a man aged 25 to 45 in good health and CMV-seropositive.

The genes are TRBV12-5 and TRBJ2-7; D perhaps matches TRBD1 (6 bases). The germline gives CDR1 LGHNT, CDR2 FRNRAP. Trimming stripped 1 base from V and 0 bases from J, with 13 bases between. This CDR3 is built from 16 residues. Here the CDR3 DNA reads TGTGCTAGTGGTTTGGAGGGGGTCATCACCTCCTACGAGCAGTACTTC. Amino acids: CASGLEGVITSYEQYF.

This chain connects TRBV29-1 to TRBJ2-7, with 8 bases aligning to TRBD2. The CDR3 loop spans 12 amino acids. Trimming took 4 bases from V and 9 from J; bases not matched to a gene: 8. Germline loops: CDR1 SQVTM, CDR2 ANQGSEA. The CDR3, as DNA: TGCAGCGTTGGGTCGGGGGGGCGCGGGCAGTACTTC. Translating gives CSVGSGGRGQYF.

This clone was observed once. This chain joins TRBV6-1 and TRBJ2-1; the match to TRBD2 covers 10 bases. CDR3 size: 15 residues. J gave up 5 bases and V 5 bases, and 6 bases lay outside the gene matches. CDR1 and CDR2 (germline): MNHNS, SASEGT. CDR3 loop: CASSTTSGENNEQFF. Written as DNA, the CDR3 is TGTGCCAGCAGTACCACTAGCGGGGAAAACAATGAGCAGTTCTTC.

This clone was detected a few times. The V call is TRBV28, the J call TRBJ2-1; possibly TRBD2 for D (7 bases). Per germline, CDR1 MDHEN and CDR2 SYDVKM. Trimming took off 7 bases at V and 4 bases at J, with 17 bases between the two ends. The CDR3 has 15 amino acids. CDR3 DNA sequence: TGTGCCAGCACCATAGGGGGGGGCGCGTACAATGAGCAGTTCTTC. This sequence encodes CASTIGGGAYNEQFF.

The chain couples TRBV27 to TRBJ2-7, with 7 bases lining up with TRBD2. Germline V lookup: CDR1 MNHEY, CDR2 SMNVEV (reference sequence). The CDR3 sequence is 15 residues long. Germline trimming cut 6 bases from V and 6 bases from J; bases unmatched to any gene: 14. The CDR3 nucleotides are TGTGCCAGCAGCCTCGGGGCGGGAGTTGTCGGCGAGCAGTACTTC. Translated: CASSLGAGVVGEQYF.

The chain links TRBV10-3 to TRBJ2-1, with D perhaps matching TRBD1 (6 bases). CDR3 length: 19 residues. Germline values: CDR1 ENHRY, CDR2 SYGVKD. The ends were cut back, 4 bases at V and 8 bases at J, with 30 bases in the middle. CDR3 nucleotide sequence: TGTGCCATCAGTGGAGCTAGAGACAGCGGCAGGGGAAGATTTGATGAGCAGTTCTTC. Amino acid sequence: CAISGARDSGRGRFDEQFF.

The CDR3 spells CAWSVVVRVIYEQYF. Here the CDR3 DNA reads TGTGCCTGGAGTGTTGTTGTCAGGGTCATATACGAGCAGTACTTC. The rearrangement links TRBV30 to TRBJ2-5; perhaps TRBD1 as D (5 bases). The J call is in doubt because the DNA end fits TRBJ2-7 better. CDR3 length: 15 residues. CDR1 and CDR2 (germline): GTSNPN, SVGIG (reference sequence).

The chain recombines TRBV28 with TRBJ2-7; 8 bases agree with TRBD2. CDR3 length equals 14 residues. The ends lost 5 bases at V and 2 bases at J; junction bases unmatched: 5. Germline V gives CDR1 MDHEN, CDR2 SYDVKM. CDR3 in amino acids: CASSNSGAAYEQYF. The CDR3, as DNA: TGTGCCAGCAGTAATAGCGGGGCCGCCTACGAGCAGTACTTC.

This clone was seen once. The chain employs TRBV15 and TRBJ1-5, with TRBD1 as a possible D gene (5 bases). The ends were cut back, 8 bases at V and 8 bases at J, with 22 bases in the middle. The V gene's germline CDR1 is LNHNV and CDR2 YYDKDF (reference sequence). This CDR3 has 15 amino acids. The chain's CDR3 is CATGHHQGPDEPQHF. The CDR3 nucleotides read TGTGCCACCGGCCACCACCAGGGCCCCGACGAGCCCCAGCATTTT.

V gene TRBV11-2 combines with J gene TRBJ1-5; no definite D call. V lost 5 bases, J lost 1 base, and 9 bases lay in between. CDR1 SGHAT and CDR2 FQNNGV come from the germline V gene. The CDR3 covers 14 residues. The CDR3 loop is CASSQTISNQPQHF. The CDR3 bases are TGTGCCAGCAGCCAGACAATCAGCAATCAGCCCCAGCATTTT.

As for this clone: Sequence at one end of the junction differs from germline and may be a read error. The chain links TRBV6-4 to TRBJ2-2, with 8 bases that match TRBD2. This CDR3 region has 15 residues. Germline loops: CDR1 MRHNA, CDR2 SNTAGT. The chain's CDR3 is CASSPTGGDTGELLF. The CDR3 DNA is TGTGCCAGCAGCCCTACCGGGGGGGATACCGGGGAGCTGCTTTTT.

The V call is TRBV11-1, the J call TRBJ1-1, with D maybe TRBD1 (6 bases). CDR1 and CDR2 from the germline V gene are SGHAT and FQDESV (reference sequence). Trimming removed 0 bases from V and 1 base from J, with 12 bases in between. The CDR3 totals 16 residues. DNA of the CDR3: TGTGCCAGCAGCTTAGCGCTCCAGGGGAGGAACACTGAAGCTTTCTTT. This translates into CASSLALQGRNTEAFF. Complete variable domain (other parts from reference TRBV11-1 and TRBJ1-1): EAEVAQSPRYKITEKSQAVAFWCDPISGHATLYWYRQILGQGPELLVQFQDESVVDDSQLPKDRFSAERLKGVDSTLKIQPAELGDSAMYLCASSLALQGRNTEAFFGQGTRLTVV.

This clone has only one observation. The CDR3 loop is CASSLEGAHAYGYTF. CDR3 sequence (DNA): TGCGCCAGCAGCTTGGAAGGGGCGCACGCCTATGGCTACACCTTC. The J gene is TRBJ1-2, the V gene TRBV5-1; D is possibly TRBD1 (5 bases). CDR3 length: 15 amino acids. From germline, CDR1 is SGHRS and CDR2 YFSETQ. V dropped 0 bases and J dropped 4 bases, with 13 bases sitting between them. Using reference TRBV5-1 and TRBJ1-2 for the parts outside the CDR3, the full variable domain is KAGVTQTPRYLIKTRGQQVTLSCSPISGHRSVSWYQQTPGQGLQFLFEYFSETQRNKGNFPGRFSGRQFSNSRSEMNVSTLELGDSALYLCASSLEGAHAYGYTFGSGTRLTVV.

This sequence joins TRBV11-2 and TRBJ1-4; a weak D match, TRBD1 (5 bases). Germline assignment: CDR1 SGHAT and CDR2 FQNNGV. Trimming shortened V by 5 bases and J by 7 bases, and 20 bases separated the two germline ends. The CDR3 consists of 16 residues. The DNA of the CDR3 is TGTGCCAGCAGCCGGGGACTGGTCGGTTATGGTGAAAAACTGTTTTTT. Translation gives CASSRGLVGYGEKLFF.

This rearrangement joins TRBV18 to TRBJ2-2, with D possibly matching TRBD1 (6 bases). Trimming removed 5 bases from V and 7 bases from J, with 11 bases in between. The germline CDR1 and CDR2 sequences are KGHSH and LQKENI. The CDR3 has 13 residues. The CDR3 loop is CASSGIQGGELFF. In nucleotides, the CDR3 is TGTGCCAGCTCAGGAATACAGGGCGGGGAGCTGTTTTTT.

V and J are TRBV13 and TRBJ2-2, with TRBD2 matching over 13 bases. V was pared by 3 bases and J by 7 bases, with 5 bases of the junction left unmatched. Germline CDR1 is PRHDT and CDR2 is FYEKMQ (reference sequence). CDR3 length equals 16 residues. The CDR3 region has the DNA TGTGCCAGCAGCTTTCGGACTAGCGGGGGTGGCGGGGAGCTGTTTTTT. The encoded protein is CASSFRTSGGGGELFF.

This clone was observed a few times. The chain carries TRBV6-4 and TRBJ1-1, with D maybe TRBD1 (6 bases). Looked up from germline, CDR1 is MRHNA and CDR2 is SNTAGT. This CDR3 has 16 amino acids. The V gene lost 3 bases and the J gene lost 2 bases, with 16 bases spanning the gap. CDR3 in DNA: TGTGCCAGCAGTGAAATGGCAGGGGCAGGAAACACTGAAGCTTTCTTT. Protein sequence: CASSEMAGAGNTEAFF.

The genes are TRBV4-2 and TRBJ2-7, with D perhaps TRBD2 (6 bases). V lost 0 bases and J 3 bases, leaving 12 bases between the germline ends. The CDR3 is 15 residues long. Per the germline V gene, CDR1 is LGHNA and CDR2 is YNFKEQ. As DNA, the CDR3 is TGTGCCAGCAGCCAAGATGTGGCCGGGGGCTACGAGCAGTACTTC. It is translated as CASSQDVAGGYEQYF.

In this sample, this clone turned up a few times. The chain joins TRBV30 to TRBJ2-7; 9 bases are a match to TRBD1. The CDR3 is made up of 12 amino acids. The germline V gene encodes CDR1 GTSNPN and CDR2 SVGIG (reference sequence). V lost 7 bases, J lost 5 bases, and 6 bases stayed unmatched. CDR3 bases: TGTGCCTCCTCGACAGGGGGGAACGAGCAGTACTTC. This gives the protein CASSTGGNEQYF.

The chain is built from TRBV2 and TRBJ2-7; the D is unclear. Germline lookup yields CDR1 SNHLY and CDR2 FYNNEI. CDR3 length equals 12 residues. With 0 bases removed from V and 3 bases from J, the gap between germline ends came to 3 bases. In DNA, the CDR3 is TGTGCCAGCAGTGAAGCCTACTACGAGCAGTACTTC. Amino acids: CASSEAYYEQYF.